Listed below are T cell receptor beta chains from one sample, sequenced in a study of cytomegalovirus exposure and HLA in healthy donors. The protocol was immunoSEQ multiplex PCR, while the TCRdb copy is restricted to in-frame clones and leaves out a portion. The sample records more than 90,000 clones, approximately 80% being singletons. The sample comprised PBMCs. The receptors here all came from a woman in her twenties or thirties in good health and CMV-seronegative. Both conserved end residues are part of each CDR3. D genes are given only for firm matches. Only part of the rows carry a size: once, few, many, or a class if the clone is expanded.

v_call: TRBV6-5
d_call: TRBD2
clone_size: NA
j_call: TRBJ2-7
cdr3_aa: CASSYFGGEGNEQYF
cdr3_nt: TGTGCCAGCAGTTACTTCGGAGGGGAGGGAAACGAGCAGTACTTC

v_call: TRBV6-6
d_call: NA
clone_size: NA
j_call: TRBJ2-6
cdr3_aa: CASSYPTDSGANVLTF
cdr3_nt: TGTGCCAGCAGTTACCCGACTGACTCTGGGGCCAACGTCCTGACTTTC

v_call: TRBV10-3
d_call: TRBD1
clone_size: NA
j_call: TRBJ1-1
cdr3_aa: CAISVGQANTEAFF
cdr3_nt: TGTGCCATCAGCGTGGGACAGGCGAACACTGAAGCTTTCTTT

v_call: TRBV4-3
d_call: NA
clone_size: NA
j_call: TRBJ1-1
cdr3_aa: CASSQGWTGSTEAFF
cdr3_nt: TGCGCCAGCAGCCAAGGATGGACGGGGTCCACTGAAGCTTTCTTT

v_call: TRBV2
d_call: NA
clone_size: NA
j_call: TRBJ2-7
cdr3_aa: CASRGLSYEQYF
cdr3_nt: TGTGCCAGCAGGGGGCTCTCCTACGAGCAGTACTTC

v_call: TRBV20-1
d_call: NA
clone_size: NA
j_call: TRBJ2-1
cdr3_aa: CSARDLHEQFF
cdr3_nt: TGCAGTGCTAGAGATCTCCATGAGCAGTTCTTC

v_call: TRBV18
d_call: NA
clone_size: NA
j_call: TRBJ2-6
cdr3_aa: CASSPLDSSGANVLTF
cdr3_nt: TGTGCCAGCTCCCCCCTCGACAGCTCTGGGGCCAACGTCCTGACTTTC

v_call: TRBV6-5
d_call: NA
clone_size: NA
j_call: TRBJ1-2
cdr3_aa: CASSYSPGNSYGYTF
cdr3_nt: TGTGCCAGCAGTTACTCACCGGGGAACTCCTATGGCTACACCTTC

v_call: TRBV11-2
d_call: TRBD1
clone_size: few
j_call: TRBJ2-1
cdr3_aa: CASSSGQGAWRQFF
cdr3_nt: TGTGCCAGCAGCTCGGGACAGGGTGCCTGGAGGCAGTTCTTC

v_call: TRBV5-4
d_call: TRBD2
clone_size: NA
j_call: TRBJ2-7
cdr3_aa: CASSRVGGTSVSYEQYF
cdr3_nt: TGTGCCAGCAGCAGGGTGGGTGGGACTAGTGTCTCCTACGAGCAGTACTTC